This TCR beta chain was profiled in a study of blood T cell repertoires in COVID-19. Across the whole study: Some COVID-19 samples were acute and others convalescent; all came from the United States, Italy and Spain.

Original methodology: From reference gene primer amplification, estimates of nucleated cell counts were derived. Sequencing used immunoSEQ multiplex PCR; TCRdb keeps in-frame clones, though not all of them. V and J calls and clone size come straight from that table; D and trimming were deduced from the DNA. This table has approximately 360,000 clones, around 87% appearing once. Sequencing input: PBMCs or T cells enriched from blood (not recorded which). The sequence derives from a man aged 40-50 years in a cohort exposed to, infected with or recovered from COVID-19 (not recorded which).

The CDR3 coding sequence is TGTGCCTCGACCGGGACAGGGAGGGATGGCTACACCTTC. Translation: CASTGTGRDGYTF. This chain links TRBV10-3 with TRBJ1-2; TRBD1 aligns across 9 bases. The CDR3 loop spans 13 amino acids. Germline V gives CDR1 ENHRY, CDR2 SYGVKD. Trimming took 11 bases from V and 6 from J; bases not matched to a gene: 10.